This passage covers 19 T cell receptor beta chains from one sample sequenced in a study of lymphopenia after photon versus proton radiotherapy. This table comes from immunoSEQ multiplex PCR, and its TCRdb copy is limited to in-frame clones, with some not included. The sample lists about 64,000 clones; approximately 86% were seen once. The input for sequencing was peripheral blood, taken from a patient treated with proton-based radiotherapy. These receptors all come from a man older than 75 with esophageal cancer.

The table lists this clone with a count of one. V gene TRBV11-2 combines with J gene TRBJ2-7, with TRBD1 matching over 7 bases. With 1 base clipped from V and 5 bases from J, the junction kept 5 bases outside the gene matches. Germline values: CDR1 SGHAT, CDR2 FQNNGV. This CDR3 is 14 amino acids long. In DNA, the CDR3 is TGTGCCAGCAGCTTAGGCACAGGGGCGAACGAGCAGTACTTC. This translates into CASSLGTGANEQYF.

The chain has TRBV7-9 and TRBJ2-7; 12 bases are a match to TRBD1. This CDR3 has 15 amino acids. Germline CDR1 SEHNR, CDR2 FQNEAQ (reference sequence). Trimming at V came to 6 bases and at J to 4 bases, leaving 7 bases not matched to a gene. The CDR3 nucleotides read TGTGCCAGCAGTCGACCGGGACAGGGGGCGTACGAGCAGTACTTC. It is translated as CASSRPGQGAYEQYF.

The chain uses TRBV7-2 and TRBJ1-5; 11 bases align to TRBD1. The V gene end was trimmed by 1 base and the J gene end by 6 bases; junction bases not matched to a gene: 2. CDR1 and CDR2 from the germline V gene are SGHTA and FQGNSA. The CDR3 sequence is 15 residues long. The CDR3 is CASSLGDRGSQPQHF. CDR3 nucleotides: TGTGCCAGCAGCTTAGGGGACAGGGGGAGTCAGCCCCAGCATTTT.

This clone was seen once. The chain couples TRBV4-3 to TRBJ1-1; the D is unclear. This CDR3 contains 14 residues. Germline assignment: CDR1 LGHNA and CDR2 YSLEER. V was pared by 3 bases and J by 6 bases, with 14 bases between. The CDR3 is CASSQGGGRSEAFF. The CDR3 coding sequence is TGCGCCAGCAGCCAGGGAGGTGGAAGATCTGAAGCTTTCTTT.

The chain combines TRBV7-6 with TRBJ1-1; D ambiguous. Germline V gives CDR1 SGHVS, CDR2 FNYEAQ. The CDR3 consists of 13 residues. V lost 4 bases and J 0 bases, leaving 6 bases between the germline ends. CDR3 residues: CASSSVVNTEAFF. The CDR3, as DNA: TGTGCCAGCAGCTCCGTAGTGAACACTGAAGCTTTCTTT.

This rearrangement joins TRBV4-3 to TRBJ2-1; D remains unclear. Germline V gene data show CDR1 as LGHNA and CDR2 as YSLEER. Trimming removed 0 bases from V and 0 bases from J, with 12 bases in between. This CDR3 spans 17 amino acids. The CDR3 loop is CASSQDLGRLSYNEQFF. The CDR3 coding sequence is TGCGCCAGCAGCCAAGATCTGGGCAGGCTCTCCTACAATGAGCAGTTCTTC.

This clone was recorded once. V is TRBV5-1 and J is TRBJ2-2; no clear D gene. Trimming cost V 1 base and J 3 bases, with 7 bases left between them. Germline V gives CDR1 SGHRS, CDR2 YFSETQ. The CDR3 consists of 14 residues. The CDR3 region is CASSLFTDTGELFF. Here the CDR3 DNA reads TGCGCCAGCAGCTTGTTTACGGACACCGGGGAGCTGTTTTTT.

The CDR3 DNA sequence: TGTGCTATCATGCGGGGGGCGCGTAACACCGGGGAGCTGTTTTTT. It yields the protein CAIMRGARNTGELFF. The gene calls are TRBV7-7 and TRBJ2-2; 8 positions agree with TRBD2. The CDR3 runs 15 residues. From germline, CDR1 is SSHAT and CDR2 FNYEAQ (reference sequence).

V gene TRBV7-9 combines with J gene TRBJ2-1; 12 bases agree with TRBD2. Germline V CDR1 and CDR2: SEHNR, FQNEAQ (reference sequence). The CDR3 extends over 15 amino acids. The trim removed 5 bases at V and 7 bases at J, leaving 6 bases unmatched. The CDR3: CASSPGLAGINEQFF. Here the CDR3 DNA reads TGTGCCAGCAGCCCGGGACTAGCGGGTATTAATGAGCAGTTCTTC.

The chain couples TRBV5-5 to TRBJ2-5; D perhaps matches TRBD2 (5 bases). The ends were cut back, 1 base at V and 1 base at J, with 8 bases in the middle. CDR1 and CDR2 (germline): SGHKS, YYEKEE (reference sequence). The CDR3 totals 14 residues. The CDR3 is CASSLRGVQETQYF. CDR3 bases: TGTGCCAGCAGCTTGCGGGGAGTCCAAGAGACCCAGTACTTC.

This rearrangement joins TRBV7-2 to TRBJ2-7, with TRBD1 identical over 9 bases. J lost 3 bases, V lost 5 bases, and 5 bases had no gene match. The CDR3 is 14 amino acids. Germline lookup yields CDR1 SGHTA and CDR2 FQGNSA. CDR3 DNA: TGTGCCAGCAGCATCACGGACAGGGGCTACGAGCAGTACTTC. The encoded protein is CASSITDRGYEQYF. Full variable domain (rest looked up from reference TRBV7-2 and TRBJ2-7): GAGVSQSPSNKVTEKGKDVELRCDPISGHTALYWYRQSLGQGLEFLIYFQGNSAPDKSGLPSDRFSAERTGGSVSTLTIQRTQQEDSAVYLCASSITDRGYEQYFGPGTRLTVT.

The chain couples TRBV2 to TRBJ1-1; TRBD1 might be the D (6 bases). CDR1 is SNHLY and CDR2 is FYNNEI in the germline V gene. V was clipped by 5 bases and J by 4 bases, with 14 bases between them. The CDR3 contains 14 residues. CDR3 in DNA: TGTGCCAGCAGTAAACCAGGGGCCGGCACTGAAGCTTTCTTT. It specifies CASSKPGAGTEAFF.

This chain connects TRBV6-1 to TRBJ1-1; D remains unclear. The germline V gene encodes CDR1 MNHNS and CDR2 SASEGT. V lost 7 bases and J 1 base, leaving 13 bases between the germline ends. The CDR3 is made up of 14 amino acids. Here the CDR3 reads CASMDNNWNTEAFF. CDR3 coding DNA: TGTGCCAGCATGGATAATAACTGGAACACTGAAGCTTTCTTT.

In this sample, this clone turned up once. This chain links TRBV5-1 with TRBJ2-1; 10 bases agree with TRBD1. CDR3 length equals 15 residues. Germline values: CDR1 SGHRS, CDR2 YFSETQ. V gave up 4 bases and J gave up 7 bases; unmatched junction bases: 8. The CDR3 region is CASSQGTGAGNEQFF. The CDR3 nucleotides are TGCGCCAGCAGCCAAGGGACAGGGGCTGGGAATGAGCAGTTCTTC.

This sequence joins TRBV10-3 and TRBJ2-3, with D maybe TRBD2 (5 bases). From germline, CDR1 is ENHRY and CDR2 SYGVKD. V shed 6 bases and J shed 0 bases, with 10 bases lying between them. CDR3 length equals 14 residues. DNA of the CDR3: TGTGCCATCAGGGGCACGGGGAGCACAGATACGCAGTATTTT. It translates to CAIRGTGSTDTQYF.

The V call is TRBV5-4, the J call TRBJ1-2; D might be TRBD1 (5 bases). The CDR3 is made up of 16 amino acids. Deletions cut 0 bases from V and 2 bases from J, with 14 bases between. Per germline, CDR1 SGHNT and CDR2 YYREEE (reference sequence). The CDR3 region is CASSLEGVRQNYGYTF. For the CDR3, the DNA is TGTGCCAGCAGCTTGGAAGGGGTTCGCCAAAACTATGGCTACACCTTC. Drawing the rest from reference TRBV5-4 and TRBJ1-2, the complete variable domain is ETGVTQSPTHLIKTRGQQVTLRCSSQSGHNTVSWYQQALGQGPQFIFQYYREEENGRGNFPPRFSGLQFPNYSSELNVNALELDDSALYLCASSLEGVRQNYGYTFGSGTRLTVV.

This sequence joins TRBV5-1 and TRBJ2-3; 8 bases are a match to TRBD2. This CDR3 region has 16 residues. With V trimmed by 0 bases and J by 0 bases, 3 bases remained unmatched. CDR1 and CDR2 from the germline V gene are SGHRS and YFSETQ. The CDR3 reads CASSLDPGGSTDTQYF. The CDR3, as DNA: TGCGCCAGCAGCTTGGATCCGGGAGGGAGCACAGATACGCAGTATTTT.

The CDR3 sequence: CASSGLLVGERYEQFF. The CDR3 nucleotides are TGTGCCAGCAGCGGGCTTCTTGTGGGGGAGCGGTATGAGCAGTTCTTC. V is TRBV9 and J is TRBJ2-1; D may correspond to TRBD1 or TRBD2 (5 bases each). V was clipped by 3 bases and J by 8 bases, with 21 bases between them. The CDR3 length is 16 residues. Germline values: CDR1 SGDLS, CDR2 YYNGEE.

The table lists this clone with a count of one. CDR3 amino acids: CASGTVGSYEQYF. CDR3 DNA sequence: TGTGCCAGTGGGACAGTAGGTTCCTACGAGCAGTACTTC. The chain couples TRBV2 to TRBJ2-7; 7 bases are shared with TRBD1. Germline V gene lookup returns CDR1 SNHLY and CDR2 FYNNEI. V trimming: 9 bases; J trimming: 1 base; junction bases outside the gene matches: 6. The CDR3 extends over 13 amino acids.